These 23 T cell receptor beta chains came from one sample sequenced in a study of T cell repertoires in cytomegalovirus infection. Each CDR3 protein gets one entry after TCRdb re-called the reads with MiXCR. The table records about a million distinct CDR3 sequences, roughly 30% of them present only once. No cognate antigen is known for these TCRs. Sequenced here: cultured CD8+ T cells from PBMCs, sampled from culture after CMV antigen stimulation. These receptors were collected from a human donor in good health (CMV status not recorded). Some clones in this sample may be carry-over from other donors' samples.

In its sample, this clonotype was seen a few times. This sequence joins TRBV7-6 and TRBJ2-5; D perhaps matches TRBD2 (5 bases). This CDR3 comprises 18 residues. Germline V gene lookup returns CDR1 SGHVS and CDR2 FNYEAQ. Trimming took 1 base from V and 2 from J, leaving 20 bases between them. CDR3 sequence reads: CASSLGGWESFRQETQYF. Here the CDR3 DNA reads TGTGCCAGCAGCTTAGGGGGTTGGGAGAGCTTTAGACAAGAGACCCAGTACTTC.

In this sample, this clonotype turned up a few times. The V gene is TRBV4-1, the J gene TRBJ2-4, with a weak D call TRBD1 (6 bases). Trimming shortened V by 1 base and J by 12 bases, and 10 bases separated the two germline ends. Germline CDR1 is MGHRA and CDR2 is YSYEKL. CDR3 length equals 12 residues. This CDR3 reads CASSQGQGHQYF. In DNA form, the CDR3 reads TGCGCCAGCAGCCAAGGCCAGGGGCATCAGTACTTC.

The genes are TRBV20-1 and TRBJ2-4; D is possibly TRBD1 or TRBD2 (6 bases each). V dropped 3 bases and J dropped 6 bases, with 21 bases sitting between them. The CDR3 runs 16 residues. Germline V gives CDR1 DFQATT, CDR2 SNEGSKA (reference sequence). CDR3 sequence: CSARRRVGAGGNIQYF. As DNA, the CDR3 is TGCAGTGCTAGGAGGAGGGTGGGGGCGGGTGGAAACATTCAGTACTTC.

V is TRBV5-1 and J is TRBJ2-5, with 8 bases that match TRBD1. The germline CDR1 and CDR2 sequences are SGHRS and YFSETQ. Trimming at V came to 4 bases and at J to 3 bases, leaving 8 bases not matched to a gene. The CDR3 spans 15 residues. The CDR3 loop reads CASSLDREDEETQYF. CDR3 DNA: TGCGCCAGCAGCCTGGACAGGGAAGATGAAGAGACCCAGTACTTC.

The sample holds one count of this clonotype. The J gene is TRBJ2-1, the V gene TRBV10-3; maybe TRBD2 (5 bases). CDR3 length: 15 amino acids. Trimming left V 5 bases short and J 4 bases short, with 15 bases between. Germline-derived CDR1 and CDR2 are ENHRY and SYGVKD. For the CDR3, the DNA is TGTGCCATCAGTCCCGGCCGGGAAGGGTACAATGAGCAGTTCTTC. As protein: CAISPGREGYNEQFF.

This chain links TRBV15 with TRBJ2-5; TRBD1 aligns across 8 bases. The CDR3 loop spans 15 amino acids. CDR1 LNHNV and CDR2 YYDKDF come from the germline V gene (reference sequence). The ends lost 3 bases at V and 5 bases at J; junction bases unmatched: 8. The CDR3 sequence: CATSSTRGLYETQYF. As DNA, the CDR3 is TGTGCCACCAGCAGCACCAGGGGGCTATATGAGACCCAGTACTTC.

Here the CDR3 reads CASSPRGGDEAFF. The DNA for the CDR3 is TGCGCCAGCAGCCCTAGGGGAGGGGATGAAGCTTTCTTT. The V and J genes are TRBV5-1 and TRBJ1-1, with D maybe TRBD1 (5 bases). There are 13 residues in the CDR3. Trimming left V 4 bases short and J 7 bases short, with 14 bases between. The germline CDR1 and CDR2 sequences are SGHRS and YFSETQ.

The rearrangement uses TRBV7-6 and TRBJ2-1, with D perhaps being TRBD1 or TRBD2 (5 bases each). This CDR3 spans 12 amino acids. V was trimmed by 10 bases and J by 5 bases, leaving 12 bases between them. Germline V gene data show CDR1 as SGHVS and CDR2 as FNYEAQ. CDR3 DNA sequence: TGTGCCAACACCCTGGGGGACAATGAGCAGTTCTTC. Protein sequence: CANTLGDNEQFF. Full variable domain (remainder filled in from reference TRBV7-6 and TRBJ2-1): GAGVSQSPRYKVTKRGQDVALRCDPISGHVSLYWYRQALGQGPEFLTYFNYEAQQDKSGLPNDRFSAERPEGSISTLTIQRTEQRDSAMYRCANTLGDNEQFFGPGTRLTVL.

The chain links TRBV19 to TRBJ2-2; D gene uncertain. The germline gives CDR1 LNHDA, CDR2 SQIVND (reference sequence). This CDR3 is 14 amino acids long. Trimming took off 4 bases at V and 3 bases at J, with 9 bases between the two ends. The CDR3 protein is CASSRKGHTGELFF. CDR3 nucleotide sequence: TGTGCCAGTAGTAGAAAAGGGCACACCGGGGAGCTGTTTTTT.

In regard to this clonotype: A much larger clone lies a single base off, so this may be a read error. V is TRBV7-6 and J is TRBJ2-7; TRBD1 aligns across 9 bases. Germline values: CDR1 SGHVS, CDR2 FNYEAQ. This CDR3 has 15 amino acids. The CDR3 sequence: CANSLTGTGKNEQYV. CDR3 nucleotides: TGTGCCAACAGCTTAACCGGGACAGGGAAAAACGAGCAGTACGTC.

The chain combines TRBV6-5 with TRBJ2-3, with 10 bases aligning to TRBD2. Germline CDR1 and CDR2: MNHEY and SVGAGI. This CDR3 contains 18 residues. The trim removed 0 bases at V and 0 bases at J, leaving 6 bases unmatched. CDR3 nucleotide sequence: TGTGCCAGCAGTTACTCCTGGACTAGCGGTACTAGCACAGATACGCAGTATTTT. It encodes CASSYSWTSGTSTDTQYF.

The table lists this clonotype with many counts. The V call is TRBV7-2, the J call TRBJ2-4; D call uncertain. CDR1 and CDR2 from the germline V gene are SGHTA and FQGNSA. This CDR3 has 14 residues. With 3 bases removed from V and 6 bases from J, the gap between germline ends came to 12 bases. The CDR3 bases are TGTGCCAGCAGCTTCCTTATAGCCGGAAACATTCAGTACTTC. Translated, it gives CASSFLIAGNIQYF.

In the case of this clonotype: This could be a read error, since a much larger clone is one nucleotide away. The V call is TRBV27, the J call TRBJ2-1; D is ambiguous. The V gene's germline CDR1 is MNHEY and CDR2 SMNVEV (reference sequence). CDR3 length: 14 residues. V was trimmed by 6 bases and J by 0 bases, leaving 9 bases between them. Here the CDR3 DNA reads TGTGCCAGCAGCGACACGAGCTCCTACAATGAGCAGTTCTTC. Translated, it gives CASSDTSSYNEQFF.

With respect to this clonotype: The CDR3 does not end in the conserved phenylalanine or tryptophan, so this is likely a read error. J is TRBJ1-1 and V is TRBV6-5, with unresolved D. The CDR3 runs to 13 residues. Per the germline V gene, CDR1 is MNHEY and CDR2 is SVGAGI. V lost 2 bases to trimming and J lost 4 bases, with 8 bases between them. CDR3 DNA sequence: TGTGCCAGCAGTTACCCCACGGGCACTGAAGCTTTCTCT. Translated, it gives CASSYPTGTEAFS.

The gene calls are TRBV11-2 and TRBJ2-7; D may be TRBD2 (5 bases). This CDR3 contains 14 residues. With 2 bases removed from V and 3 bases from J, the gap between germline ends came to 11 bases. Germline CDR1 and CDR2: SGHAT and FQNNGV. The CDR3 nucleotides read TGTGCCAGCAGCTTATGGCGAGGGCGCTACGAGCAGTACTTC. It specifies CASSLWRGRYEQYF.

There are a few counts of this clonotype. This chain connects TRBV6-1 to TRBJ2-4; no clear D. CDR1 MNHNS and CDR2 SASEGT come from the germline V gene. The CDR3 is 13 amino acids. V gave up 2 bases and J gave up 5 bases, with 7 bases separating them. CDR3 nucleotide sequence: TGTGCCAGCAGTGAATTGGACCAAAACATTCAGTACTTC. It specifies CASSELDQNIQYF.

This clonotype appeared a few times. The chain carries TRBV7-8 and TRBJ1-2; 10 bases align to TRBD1. Germline lookup yields CDR1 SGHVS and CDR2 FQNEAQ. With V trimmed by 5 bases and J by 1 base, 10 bases remained unmatched. The CDR3 totals 17 residues. This chain's CDR3 is CASSDRDRGPLNYGYTF. The CDR3 nucleotides are TGTGCCAGCAGCGACCGGGACAGGGGTCCTCTTAACTATGGCTACACCTTC.

The chain has TRBV14 and TRBJ2-7, with a weak D call TRBD2 (7 bases). The germline CDR1 and CDR2 sequences are SGHDN and FVKESK. The V gene lost 3 bases and the J gene lost 6 bases, with 12 bases spanning the gap. The CDR3 is 13 amino acids. The CDR3 DNA reads TGTGCCAGCAGCCAGGGGGGGGGCCTCGAGCAGTACGTC. Translation gives CASSQGGGLEQYV.

This clonotype was seen a handful of times. V and J are TRBV19 and TRBJ2-7, with 7 bases lining up with TRBD2. In germline, CDR1 is LNHDA, CDR2 SQIVND (reference sequence). The CDR3 has 14 residues. The junction had 7 bases not matched to a gene; V was cut back by 7 bases and J by 1 base. CDR3 amino acids: CASMGGSTSYEQYF. CDR3 coding DNA: TGTGCCAGTATGGGGGGGTCAACATCCTACGAGCAGTACTTC.

The chain joins TRBV20-1 to TRBJ2-3; D perhaps matches TRBD1 (6 bases). The ends were cut back, 0 bases at V and 2 bases at J, with 15 bases in the middle. Germline V gene sequence: CDR1 DFQATT, CDR2 SNEGSKA (reference sequence). This CDR3 spans 16 amino acids. CDR3 sequence: CSARDYAQGHTDTQYF. DNA of the CDR3: TGCAGTGCTAGAGATTACGCACAGGGCCACACAGATACGCAGTATTTT.

The V and J genes are TRBV5-4 and TRBJ2-3, with 8 bases matching TRBD2. The CDR3 loop spans 15 amino acids. Trimming cost V 0 bases and J 2 bases; bases outside gene matches: 2. Germline V CDR1 and CDR2: SGHNT, YYREEE (reference sequence). Here the CDR3 DNA reads TGTGCCAGCAGCTTGGAACTAGCGGCCACAGATACGCAGTATTTT. It codes for CASSLELAATDTQYF.

The CDR3 region has the DNA TGTGCCAGCAGCACTCACTACGAGCAGTACTTC. It translates to CASSTHYEQYF. This rearrangement joins TRBV6-2 or TRBV6-3 to TRBJ2-7; D not certain. Trimming removed 6 bases at V and 3 bases at J, with 6 bases between. Germline-derived CDR1 and CDR2 are MNHEY and SVGEGT. This CDR3 is built from 11 residues.

The chain links TRBV10-3 to TRBJ2-1; no firm D call. CDR3 length equals 17 residues. The germline V gene has CDR1 ENHRY and CDR2 SYGVKD. Trimming took off 3 bases at V and 0 bases at J, with 15 bases between the two ends. This chain's CDR3 is CAISERDSSSSYNEQFF. The CDR3, as DNA: TGTGCCATCAGTGAAAGAGACTCTTCATCCTCCTACAATGAGCAGTTCTTC.